This TCR beta chain was retrieved from a study of T cells in Graves' hyperthyroidism and ophthalmopathy. At the level of the study: Peripheral blood was drawn at first diagnosis, prior to all treatment.

Amplification of TCR beta CDR3 regions was performed using RNA transcripts as template. In the first-round RT-PCR of the TCR CDR3, the HTBI primer set was used. One entry per CDR3 protein results from TCRdb running MiXCR on the multiplex PCR reads. The table shows under 750,000 distinct CDR3 sequences, with over 15% occurring only once. Losses at the gene ends were 5 bases for V and 1 base for J; bases not matched to a gene: 8. The CDR3 is made up of 15 amino acids. The V gene's germline CDR1 is SGHNT and CDR2 YYREEE (reference sequence). Hyperthyroidism in the patients, aged 18 to 65, was newly diagnosed and under 2 months in duration. Based on clinical symptoms, serum thyroxine and TRAb, thyroid ultrasound and orbital computed tomography, diagnoses were reached. Before ophthalmopathy appeared, progressors gave blood at initial hyperthyroidism diagnosis.

This receptor was taken from a woman in her forties or fifties with Graves' hyperthyroidism that later progressed to Graves' ophthalmopathy. The sequencing sample was made of blood. The rearrangement links TRBV5-4 to TRBJ1-2, with TRBD1 identical over 7 bases. The CDR3 sequence is CASREQGPNNYGYTF. CDR3 sequence (DNA): TGTGCCAGCAGGGAACAGGGGCCAAATAACTATGGCTACACCTTC.